This T cell receptor (beta chain) was recorded in a study of spatial heterogeneity in lung cancer. For this clonotype: The antigen is not known.

Trimming at V came to 7 bases and at J to 0 bases, leaving 13 bases not matched to a gene. This CDR3 has 18 amino acids. Germline V gene data show CDR1 as SGHRS and CDR2 as YFSETQ. Overall study findings and caveats: Blood showed ubiquitous tumor TCRs more often at resection than at routine follow-up.

Time point of the sample: sample taken at primary tumor resection. Sequencing of whole RNA from tumor, nontumor lung or frozen PBMC involved no sorting. Donors were 55 to 75 untreated early-stage non-small cell lung cancer patients. Unique molecular identifiers tagged every individual TCR cDNA molecule. TCRdb processed the 5' RACE reads anew with MiXCR; each CDR3 protein has one entry. The profile shows roughly 16,000 distinct CDR3 sequences, around 21% of them singletons. V gene TRBV5-1 combines with J gene TRBJ2-6, with 7 positions matching TRBD1. Sequences were derived from PBMCs, sampled at surgery. The TCR comes from a female donor with early-stage non-small cell lung cancer. The CDR3: CASSLQGQSLSGANVLTF. CDR3 in DNA: TGCGCCAGCTCACTACAGGGACAGTCGCTCTCTGGGGCCAACGTCCTGACTTTC.